The 2 T cell receptor beta chains reported below all come from one sample, sequenced in a study of shared clonotypes between healthy human individuals. The table came from immunoSEQ multiplex PCR; TCRdb's copy has only in-frame clones and leaves some out. Of approximately 100,000 clones detected, less than 80% appear once; the ten largest clones hold about 25%. Source material: memory CD8+ T cells sorted from blood. Described subset: CD45RO+ cells pooled with CCR7-negative TemRA cells. The receptors come from a woman in her 30s in good health.

The chain couples TRBV14 to TRBJ2-2; possibly TRBD2 for D (8 bases). Germline V gene data show CDR1 as SGHDN and CDR2 as FVKESK. There are 16 residues in the CDR3. Trimming took 4 bases from V and 2 from J, leaving 14 bases between them. This CDR3 is CASSPGGTANTGELFF. The CDR3 DNA sequence: TGTGCCAGCAGCCCGGGGGGGACAGCTAACACCGGGGAGCTGTTTTTT.

The gene calls are TRBV4-1 and TRBJ2-7; no clear D gene. Trimming took 3 bases from V and 5 from J, leaving 11 bases between them. This CDR3 region has 13 residues. The V gene's germline CDR1 is MGHRA and CDR2 YSYEKL. The CDR3 region is CASSHRVGDEQYF. Written as DNA, the CDR3 is TGCGCCAGCAGCCACCGGGTAGGCGACGAGCAGTACTTC.